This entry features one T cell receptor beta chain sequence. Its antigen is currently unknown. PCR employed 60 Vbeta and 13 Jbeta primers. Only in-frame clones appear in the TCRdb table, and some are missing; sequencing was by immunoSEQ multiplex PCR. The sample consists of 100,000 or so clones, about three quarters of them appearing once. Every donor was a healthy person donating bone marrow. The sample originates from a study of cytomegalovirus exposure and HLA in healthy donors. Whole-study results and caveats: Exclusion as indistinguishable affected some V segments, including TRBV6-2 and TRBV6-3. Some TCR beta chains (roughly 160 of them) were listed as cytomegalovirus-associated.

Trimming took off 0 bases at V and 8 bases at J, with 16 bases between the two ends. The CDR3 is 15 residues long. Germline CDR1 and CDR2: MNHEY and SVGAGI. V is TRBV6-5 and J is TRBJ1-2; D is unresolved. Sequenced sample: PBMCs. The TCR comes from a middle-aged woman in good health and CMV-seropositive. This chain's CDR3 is CASSYSGSPGGGYTF. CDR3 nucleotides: TGTGCCAGCAGTTACTCCGGCTCCCCGGGAGGCGGCTACACCTTC.